The 21 T cell receptor beta chains below all came from one sample that was sequenced in a study of T-cell reconstitution after alpha-beta-depleted transplantation in children. Unique molecular identifiers were incorporated into the prepared TCRbeta library. TCRdb called the PCR reads again in MiXCR, with one record for every CDR3 protein. Here the sample spans some 200,000 distinct CDR3 sequences, 13% to 15% being singletons. The material sequenced was PBMCs from the stem cell graft donor, taken from the stem cell graft. These receptors came from a human donor who donated a stem cell graft to a child with acute lymphoblastic leukemia.

This clonotype was seen many times. The V and J genes are TRBV6-5 and TRBJ1-1, with a possible D match to TRBD1 (6 bases). Trimming took off 1 base at V and 1 base at J, with 10 bases between the two ends. Germline loops: CDR1 MNHEY, CDR2 SVGAGI. CDR3 length: 15 residues. CDR3 in DNA: TGTGCCAGCAGTTACTGGGAAGGGGGGAACACTGAAGCTTTCTTT. It yields the protein CASSYWEGGNTEAFF.

This clonotype was observed at least ten times. This chain joins TRBV5-1 and TRBJ2-3, with 10 positions matching TRBD2. Per germline, CDR1 SGHRS and CDR2 YFSETQ. Trimming at V came to 6 bases and at J to 4 bases, leaving 5 bases not matched to a gene. This CDR3 has 14 amino acids. The CDR3 region has the DNA TGCGCCAGCACCCGAGCGGGAGGGGCAGATACGCAGTATTTT. Translating gives CASTRAGGADTQYF.

This clonotype was picked up a small number of times. The chain uses TRBV20-1 and TRBJ2-1, with 9 bases lining up with TRBD2. Trimming took 0 bases from V and 6 from J; bases not matched to a gene: 9. In germline, CDR1 is DFQATT, CDR2 SNEGSKA (reference sequence). This CDR3 spans 16 amino acids. The CDR3 DNA sequence: TGCAGTGCTAGAGAGTACCGCGGGAGGGGGGGCAATGAGCAGTTCTTC. It translates to CSAREYRGRGGNEQFF.

The chain is built from TRBV25-1 and TRBJ2-1, with 9 bases that match TRBD1. The germline gives CDR1 MGHDK, CDR2 SYGVNS. The ends lost 1 base at V and 7 bases at J; junction bases unmatched: 2. CDR3 size: 14 residues. CDR3 DNA sequence: TGTGCCAGCAGTGAATGGGACAGGGTTAATGAGCAGTTCTTC. It yields the protein CASSEWDRVNEQFF.

This clonotype was counted at least ten times. V and J are TRBV5-1 and TRBJ2-1; D is unclear. Germline CDR1 SGHRS, CDR2 YFSETQ. This CDR3 comprises 12 residues. V lost 3 bases and J 4 bases, leaving 5 bases between the germline ends. The CDR3: CASSSRYNEQFF. CDR3 coding DNA: TGCGCCAGCAGCTCCAGATACAATGAGCAGTTCTTC. The variable domain in full, completed from reference TRBV5-1 and TRBJ2-1, reads KAGVTQTPRYLIKTRGQQVTLSCSPISGHRSVSWYQQTPGQGLQFLFEYFSETQRNKGNFPGRFSGRQFSNSRSEMNVSTLELGDSALYLCASSSRYNEQFFGPGTRLTVL.

This clonotype was counted at least ten times. The V and J genes are TRBV27 and TRBJ2-3, with TRBD2 as a possible D gene (6 bases). The ends were cut back, 7 bases at V and 2 bases at J, with 13 bases in the middle. From germline, CDR1 is MNHEY and CDR2 SMNVEV (reference sequence). This CDR3 is 14 amino acids long. CDR3: CASTRDFNTDTQYF. The CDR3 nucleotides are TGTGCCAGCACCCGGGACTTCAACACAGATACGCAGTATTTT.

This clonotype was recorded at least ten times. V and J are TRBV20-1 and TRBJ2-7; 10 bases are a match to TRBD2. The germline V gene has CDR1 DFQATT and CDR2 SNEGSKA (reference sequence). V shed 3 bases, J shed 2 bases, and the junction held 13 bases outside the gene matches. This CDR3 spans 17 amino acids. The CDR3 DNA sequence: TGCAGTGCTAGTCGGCGGGGGACTAGCGCCCAAACCTACGAGCAGTACTTC. It is translated as CSASRRGTSAQTYEQYF.

This clonotype was seen many times. A junction boundary mismatches the germline segment, possibly from a read error. The chain carries TRBV7-8 and TRBJ1-2; a weak D match, TRBD1 (5 bases). The germline V gene encodes CDR1 SGHVS and CDR2 FQNEAQ. This CDR3 region has 16 residues. The CDR3 DNA reads as TGTGCCAGCAGCCCAGCTGATTCGGGGGGGACCAGCGAAGAAAAATTC. It translates to CASSPADSGGTSEEKF.

This clonotype was detected only a few times. The chain uses TRBV5-1 and TRBJ2-1, with a tentative D call TRBD2 (6 bases). Germline V gives CDR1 SGHRS, CDR2 YFSETQ. V lost 0 bases and J lost 4, with 14 bases in between. This CDR3 has 16 residues. The CDR3 coding sequence is TGCGCCAGCAGCTTGGATGGCGGCGGGATGTACAATGAGCAGTTCTTC. This encodes CASSLDGGGMYNEQFF.

In its sample, this clonotype was seen many times. In this CDR3 the conserved last residue, phenylalanine or tryptophan, is missing, so a read error is likely. The DNA is left out, because the CDR3 cannot be placed on it with certainty; the CDR3 is given as TCRdb lists it. The CDR3 spells CASSWDRVVS. The V and J genes are TRBV12-3 or TRBV12-4 and TRBJ2-1; TRBD1, the D gene given by the table, was not confirmed from the DNA. The CDR3 has 10 residues if both end residues are counted.

This clonotype was seen many times. The chain couples TRBV20-1 to TRBJ1-3; D ambiguous. The CDR3 length is 15 residues. The V and J ends lost 3 bases and 4 bases respectively, with 16 bases between them. Germline V gene sequence: CDR1 DFQATT, CDR2 SNEGSKA (reference sequence). CDR3 residues: CSARGGWLGGNTIYF. In DNA, the CDR3 is TGCAGTGCTAGGGGTGGGTGGCTGGGCGGAAACACCATATATTTT.

In this sample, this clonotype turned up many times. The V and J genes are TRBV4-1 and TRBJ2-2, with 9 bases that match TRBD1. This CDR3 comprises 15 residues. Germline V gene data show CDR1 as MGHRA and CDR2 as YSYEKL. J was trimmed by 5 bases and V by 6 bases; bases with no gene match: 7. The CDR3 region has the DNA TGCGCCAGCAGGGGAGTTGGACAGGGGACCGGGGAGCTGTTTTTT. Translating it yields CASRGVGQGTGELFF.

The sample holds many counts of this clonotype. At one boundary the junction diverges from the germline segment, which might be a read error. The V gene is TRBV7-7, the J gene TRBJ2-5, with 8 bases matching TRBD2. The CDR3 spans 16 residues. The germline V gene has CDR1 SSHAT and CDR2 FNYEAQ (reference sequence). CDR3 sequence: CASSLGAGDYQETQYF. Written as DNA, the CDR3 is TGTGCTAGCAGCTTAGGAGCGGGAGATTACCAAGAGACCCAGTACTTC.

The chain links TRBV11-2 to TRBJ2-3; a possible D gene is TRBD1 (5 bases). Germline V gene sequence: CDR1 SGHAT, CDR2 FQNNGV. Trimming pared 7 bases from V and 11 bases from J, leaving 22 bases between. The CDR3 has 14 residues. DNA of the CDR3: TGTGCCAGCACCCCCGAATTAGGGGCCTACGGGCAGTATTTT. As protein: CASTPELGAYGQYF.

The rearrangement links TRBV6-1 to TRBJ2-3; D perhaps matches TRBD2 (6 bases). V was cut by 6 bases and J by 0 bases, with 13 bases left in between. CDR3 length: 15 amino acids. CDR1 is MNHNS, CDR2 SASEGT, per germline. The CDR3 here is CASRSGSGSTDTQYF. The CDR3 bases are TGTGCCAGCAGGTCGGGGAGCGGGAGCACAGATACGCAGTATTTT.

At least ten counts were recorded for this clonotype. CDR3 sequence (DNA): TGTGCCAGCAGTTTGGCGCAGATAAAAGCCAAAAACATTCAGTACTTC. It encodes CASSLAQIKAKNIQYF. The genes are TRBV12-3 or TRBV12-4 and TRBJ2-4; no firm D call. The CDR3 is 16 amino acids. The ends were cut back, 3 bases at V and 0 bases at J, with 12 bases in the middle.

This clonotype showed up many times. The chain combines TRBV5-1 with TRBJ2-2; D is ambiguous. V was trimmed by 6 bases and J by 0 bases, leaving 12 bases between them. Germline V gene lookup returns CDR1 SGHRS and CDR2 YFSETQ. The CDR3 runs to 15 residues. This CDR3 is CASTKMDPNTGELFF. The DNA of the CDR3 is TGCGCCAGCACCAAGATGGACCCGAACACCGGGGAGCTGTTTTTT. The whole variable domain, remainder taken from reference TRBV5-1 and TRBJ2-2, is KAGVTQTPRYLIKTRGQQVTLSCSPISGHRSVSWYQQTPGQGLQFLFEYFSETQRNKGNFPGRFSGRQFSNSRSEMNVSTLELGDSALYLCASTKMDPNTGELFFGEGSRLTVL.

This clonotype was seen ten or more times. The chain combines TRBV28 with TRBJ2-2; TRBD1 or TRBD2 may be the D gene (7 bases each). CDR1 and CDR2 (germline): MDHEN, SYDVKM. The CDR3 has 15 residues. The V end was cut by 10 bases, the J end by 6 bases, with 21 bases between. The CDR3 sequence is CANQRGRGESGELFF. CDR3 nucleotide sequence: TGTGCCAACCAGCGGGGCAGGGGGGAATCCGGGGAGCTGTTTTTT.

This clonotype was recorded many times. V and J are TRBV4-1 and TRBJ2-1; 9 bases match TRBD2. The CDR3 is made up of 19 amino acids. V shed 0 bases and J 6 bases; nucleotides not matched to a gene: 15. Germline CDR1 is MGHRA and CDR2 is YSYEKL. CDR3 nucleotide sequence: TGCGCCAGCAGCCAAGATTGGCGGAGTAGCGGGAGCCAGCGCAATGAGCAGTTCTTC. Protein: CASSQDWRSSGSQRNEQFF.

This clonotype was found many times. This sequence joins TRBV6-2 or TRBV6-3 and TRBJ2-5, with 7 bases aligning to TRBD2. In germline, CDR1 is MNHEY, CDR2 SVGEGT. The V segment lost 8 bases and the J segment 2 bases; nucleotides outside the gene matches: 8. This CDR3 is 14 amino acids long. The CDR3 sequence: CASSLDGGQETQYF. For the CDR3, the DNA is TGTGCCAGCTCATTAGACGGGGGGCAAGAGACCCAGTACTTC.

This clonotype was picked up many times. The V call is TRBV5-1, the J call TRBJ2-3, with D perhaps TRBD1 or TRBD2 (5 bases each). The germline gives CDR1 SGHRS, CDR2 YFSETQ. V dropped 3 bases and J dropped 2 bases, with 10 bases sitting between them. This CDR3 contains 14 residues. Here the CDR3 reads CASSSGRFTDTQYF. In DNA form, the CDR3 reads TGCGCCAGCAGCTCGGGACGATTCACAGATACGCAGTATTTT.